This T cell receptor (beta chain) originates from a study of T cell responses to AZD1222 COVID-19 vaccine. Study-level points and caveats: Females outnumbered males among donors, who were mostly white British; clonal diversity was possibly underestimated. Nearly half of spike-specific TCRs reportedly target unmutated variant regions.

On this clone: The antigen is not known.

Germline V gene sequence: CDR1 SGDLS, CDR2 YYNGEE. Trimming shortened V by 3 bases and J by 3 bases, and 12 bases separated the two germline ends. This CDR3 spans 15 amino acids. Method: immunoSEQ multiplex PCR; TCRdb's copy keeps in-frame clones and lacks some. The sample lists about 120,000 clones; 70% to 90% were seen once. Sample: peripheral blood, taken on day 0 of AZD1222 vaccination. This sequence joins TRBV9 and TRBJ2-2; either TRBD1 or TRBD2 may supply D (5 bases each). The TCR was taken from an adult in good health. CDR3 amino acids: CASSGPRGDTGELFF. CDR3 sequence (DNA): TGTGCCAGCAGCGGACCGAGGGGTGACACCGGGGAGCTGTTTTTT.